The sequence of this T cell receptor beta chain was determined in a study of CD8+CD57+ T cells in acquired aplastic anemia. Findings of the study overall: The CD8+ Simpson's diversity of patients and controls was not significantly different. A set of approximately 29 CD8+ CDR3 sequences was shared between patients and controls, and these sequences appeared highly expressed in patients.

The CDR3 has 16 amino acids. Unmatched junction bases numbered 9, after V lost 2 bases and J lost 3 bases. Germline V gene sequence: CDR1 MNHEY, CDR2 SVGAGI. The table lists this clonotype with many counts. The target antigen is unknown. The study profiled TCR beta VDJ and CDR3 using genomic DNA as template. Via MiXCR, TCRdb re-called the reads, giving one row per CDR3 protein. The table lists about 130,000 distinct CDR3 sequences, 48% of them singletons, with roughly 2.6% in the top ten. V usage is TRBV6-5 and J usage is TRBJ1-1, with 7 bases aligning to TRBD1. Source material: sorted CD4+, CD8+, or CD8+CD57+ T cells (not recorded which) from PBMCs. The receptor was isolated from a human donor in good health, serving as a control. As DNA, the CDR3 is TGTGCCAGCAGTTACACCTACGACAGGGATGACACTGAAGCTTTCTTT. This translates into CASSYTYDRDDTEAFF.